The rows below give T cell receptor beta chains drawn from one sample of a study of blood T cell repertoires in COVID-19. The table came from immunoSEQ multiplex PCR; TCRdb's copy has only in-frame clones and leaves some out. The table includes approximately 150,000 clones, around 88% detected once. Sample: peripheral blood. The receptors come from a human donor in a cohort sampled during active COVID-19. The CDR3 runs from the conserved cysteine through the conserved F or W. Fields, in order: clone size, D gene, V gene, J gene, CDR3 protein, CDR3 DNA. D genes are given only for firm matches. Clone size is stated in some rows and not others, as once, few, many or a class when expanded.

size: -
D: TRBD2
V: TRBV30
J: TRBJ2-7
CDR3: CAWKSGRANEQYF
DNA: TGTGCCTGGAAGAGCGGGAGGGCCAACGAGCAGTACTTC

size: -
D: TRBD2
V: TRBV9
J: TRBJ2-1
CDR3: CASSVGVGGSEQFF
DNA: TGTGCCAGCAGCGTAGGGGTCGGGGGGAGTGAGCAGTTCTTC

size: once
D: -
V: TRBV30
J: TRBJ1-6
CDR3: CAWRDKIDRSSYNSPLHF
DNA: TGTGCCTGGAGAGATAAGATAGACAGGAGCTCCTATAATTCACCCCTCCACTTT

size: -
D: TRBD1
V: TRBV30
J: TRBJ1-1
CDR3: CAWTQGAGPGNTEAFF
DNA: TGTGCCTGGACTCAGGGGGCAGGGCCCGGGAACACTGAAGCTTTCTTT

size: -
D: -
V: TRBV6-5
J: TRBJ2-3
CDR3: CASRGRPPHTDTQYF
DNA: TGTGCCAGCAGGGGGAGGCCTCCCCACACAGATACGCAGTATTTT

size: -
D: -
V: TRBV7-2
J: TRBJ2-1
CDR3: CASSFLGVFSYNEQFF
DNA: TGTGCCAGCAGCTTCCTCGGGGTTTTCTCCTACAATGAGCAGTTCTTC

size: -
D: TRBD2
V: TRBV19
J: TRBJ2-1
CDR3: CASSIRAGGYNEQFF
DNA: TGTGCCAGTAGTATACGGGCGGGAGGGTACAATGAGCAGTTCTTC

size: -
D: -
V: TRBV7-9
J: TRBJ1-5
CDR3: CASSLGAADGNQPQHF
DNA: TGTGCCAGCAGCTTAGGGGCCGCTGACGGCAATCAGCCCCAGCATTTT

size: -
D: -
V: TRBV28
J: TRBJ1-2
CDR3: CASSPNYGLVGYTF
DNA: TGTGCCAGCAGTCCCAATTATGGACTGGTTGGCTACACCTTC

size: -
D: -
V: TRBV18
J: TRBJ1-2
CDR3: CASSYREKLGYTF
DNA: TGTGCCAGCTCATACAGGGAAAAGTTGGGCTACACCTTC

size: -
D: TRBD2
V: TRBV5-1
J: TRBJ2-5
CDR3: CASSGGLAGGIKETQYF
DNA: TGCGCCAGCAGCGGGGGACTAGCGGGAGGGATTAAAGAGACCCAGTACTTC

size: -
D: -
V: TRBV5-6
J: TRBJ2-3
CDR3: CASSFRGRSSTDTQYF
DNA: TGTGCCAGCAGCTTCCGGGGTCGGTCCAGCACAGATACGCAGTATTTT

size: -
D: TRBD1
V: TRBV7-9
J: TRBJ2-7
CDR3: CASSFGTGGFYEQYF
DNA: TGTGCCAGCAGTTTCGGGACAGGGGGCTTTTACGAGCAGTACTTC

size: -
D: TRBD2
V: TRBV7-2
J: TRBJ2-1
CDR3: CASSLGQGLPPYNEQFF
DNA: TGTGCCAGCAGCTTAGGCCAGGGACTACCGCCCTACAATGAGCAGTTCTTC

size: -
D: -
V: TRBV28
J: TRBJ1-4
CDR3: CASRAGTTNEKLFF
DNA: TGTGCCAGCAGGGCAGGGACTACTAATGAAAAACTGTTTTTT

size: -
D: TRBD2
V: TRBV6-5
J: TRBJ2-3
CDR3: CASSLTSGFPDTQYF
DNA: TGTGCCAGCAGTCTGACTAGCGGGTTCCCAGATACGCAGTATTTT

size: -
D: TRBD1
V: TRBV19
J: TRBJ1-1
CDR3: CASSLPPGQGNTEAFF
DNA: TGTGCCAGTAGTCTCCCCCCCGGACAGGGGAACACTGAAGCTTTCTTT

size: few
D: TRBD1
V: TRBV5-4
J: TRBJ1-2
CDR3: CASAWSLIETGVANYGYTF
DNA: TGTGCCAGCGCTTGGAGCTTGATCGAAACAGGGGTAGCTAACTATGGCTACACCTTC

size: -
D: -
V: TRBV19
J: TRBJ2-2
CDR3: CASSTQTVWDTGELFF
DNA: TGTGCCAGTAGTACCCAGACAGTTTGGGACACCGGGGAGCTGTTTTTT

size: -
D: -
V: TRBV4-1
J: TRBJ2-7
CDR3: CASRTENTRTYEQYF
DNA: TGCGCCAGCAGAACCGAAAATACTAGGACCTACGAGCAGTACTTC

size: -
D: TRBD1
V: TRBV12-3/TRBV12-4
J: TRBJ2-7
CDR3: CASSPGQGYEQYF
DNA: TGTGCCAGCAGTCCGGGACAGGGCTACGAGCAGTACTTC

size: many
D: TRBD1
V: TRBV6-6
J: TRBJ2-7
CDR3: CASSYKGQDSYEQYF
DNA: TGTGCCAGCAGTTACAAGGGACAGGACTCCTACGAGCAGTACTTC

size: -
D: -
V: TRBV30
J: TRBJ2-7
CDR3: CAWTFRDSYEQYF
DNA: TGTGCCTGGACCTTCAGGGACTCCTACGAGCAGTACTTC

size: -
D: TRBD2
V: TRBV30
J: TRBJ2-2
CDR3: CAWSQRASGAGELFF
DNA: TGTGCCTGGAGCCAGAGGGCTAGCGGGGCCGGGGAGCTGTTTTTT

size: -
D: -
V: TRBV18
J: TRBJ1-2
CDR3: CASSPPQGAGYGYTF
DNA: TGTGCCAGCTCACCCCCCCAGGGCGCAGGCTATGGCTACACCTTC

size: -
D: -
V: TRBV12-3/TRBV12-4
J: TRBJ1-1
CDR3: CASSLAGGTEAFF
DNA: TGTGCCAGCAGTTTAGCGGGGGGCACTGAAGCTTTCTTT

size: once
D: -
V: TRBV19
J: TRBJ2-7
CDR3: CASSIGRQTLVDEQYF
DNA: TGTGCCAGTAGTATAGGCAGACAGACCCTCGTTGACGAGCAGTACTTC

size: -
D: -
V: TRBV27
J: TRBJ2-1
CDR3: CASSFKRQSYNEQFF
DNA: TGTGCCAGCAGTTTCAAGCGGCAATCCTACAATGAGCAGTTCTTC

size: -
D: TRBD1
V: TRBV7-3
J: TRBJ2-1
CDR3: CASSPQGAIYNEQFF
DNA: TGTGCCAGCAGCCCCCAGGGGGCAATCTACAATGAGCAGTTCTTC

size: -
D: TRBD1
V: TRBV18
J: TRBJ1-6
CDR3: CASSPTGGNSPLHF
DNA: TGTGCCAGCTCACCTACAGGGGGGAATTCACCCCTCCACTTT

size: -
D: TRBD2
V: TRBV9
J: TRBJ2-1
CDR3: CASSPGLAGGREQFF
DNA: TGTGCCAGCAGCCCCGGACTAGCGGGAGGCCGGGAGCAGTTCTTC

size: -
D: -
V: TRBV7-2
J: TRBJ2-2
CDR3: CASSPYYRAPGELFF
DNA: TGTGCCAGCAGCCCCTATTACAGGGCTCCCGGGGAGCTGTTTTTT

size: -
D: -
V: TRBV4-3
J: TRBJ1-2
CDR3: CASSQAWGDPNGYTF
DNA: TGCGCCAGCAGCCAAGCTTGGGGGGATCCGAATGGCTACACCTTC

size: -
D: TRBD2
V: TRBV5-5
J: TRBJ2-3
CDR3: CASSSSGVPDTQYF
DNA: TGTGCCAGCAGCTCTAGCGGGGTCCCAGATACGCAGTATTTT

size: -
D: -
V: TRBV5-1
J: TRBJ2-7
CDR3: CASSLAGTEEQYF
DNA: TGCGCCAGCAGCTTGGCCGGGACTGAAGAGCAGTACTTC

size: -
D: TRBD1
V: TRBV5-4
J: TRBJ1-2
CDR3: CASSGTGGSGYTF
DNA: TGTGCCAGCAGCGGGACAGGGGGAAGTGGCTACACCTTC

size: -
D: TRBD1
V: TRBV7-2
J: TRBJ1-1
CDR3: CASSTGQANTEAFF
DNA: TGTGCCAGCAGCACGGGACAGGCGAACACTGAAGCTTTCTTT

size: -
D: TRBD1
V: TRBV27
J: TRBJ2-7
CDR3: CASSNRDRASYEQYF
DNA: TGTGCCAGCAGTAATCGAGACAGGGCATCCTACGAGCAGTACTTC

size: many
D: -
V: TRBV6-5
J: TRBJ2-7
CDR3: CASGGANSYEQYF
DNA: TGTGCCAGCGGGGGCGCAAACTCCTACGAGCAGTACTTC

size: -
D: TRBD2
V: TRBV9
J: TRBJ2-3
CDR3: CASSVEAGGEDTQYF
DNA: TGTGCCAGCAGCGTCGAAGCGGGGGGGGAGGATACGCAGTATTTT

size: -
D: TRBD1
V: TRBV28
J: TRBJ1-1
CDR3: CASSALGQSVRGAFF
DNA: TGTGCCAGCAGTGCCTTGGGACAGTCCGTAAGGGGAGCTTTCTTT

size: -
D: -
V: TRBV7-2
J: TRBJ1-5
CDR3: CASSLGPEYSNQPQHF
DNA: TGTGCCAGCAGCTTAGGTCCAGAATATAGCAATCAGCCCCAGCATTTT

size: -
D: -
V: TRBV4-1
J: TRBJ1-2
CDR3: CASSQVQDYGYTF
DNA: TGCGCCAGCAGCCAAGTCCAGGACTATGGCTACACCTTC

size: -
D: TRBD1
V: TRBV7-9
J: TRBJ1-1
CDR3: CASSSAGGTEAFF
DNA: TGTGCCAGCAGCTCGGCAGGGGGGACTGAAGCTTTCTTT

size: -
D: -
V: TRBV6-4
J: TRBJ1-6
CDR3: CASSDQAGGSPLHF
DNA: TGTGCCAGCAGTGACCAGGCCGGTGGTTCACCCCTCCACTTT

size: -
D: -
V: TRBV5-1
J: TRBJ2-6
CDR3: CASSLTTPSGANVLTF
DNA: TGCGCCAGCAGCCTCACCACTCCATCCGGGGCCAACGTCCTGACTTTC